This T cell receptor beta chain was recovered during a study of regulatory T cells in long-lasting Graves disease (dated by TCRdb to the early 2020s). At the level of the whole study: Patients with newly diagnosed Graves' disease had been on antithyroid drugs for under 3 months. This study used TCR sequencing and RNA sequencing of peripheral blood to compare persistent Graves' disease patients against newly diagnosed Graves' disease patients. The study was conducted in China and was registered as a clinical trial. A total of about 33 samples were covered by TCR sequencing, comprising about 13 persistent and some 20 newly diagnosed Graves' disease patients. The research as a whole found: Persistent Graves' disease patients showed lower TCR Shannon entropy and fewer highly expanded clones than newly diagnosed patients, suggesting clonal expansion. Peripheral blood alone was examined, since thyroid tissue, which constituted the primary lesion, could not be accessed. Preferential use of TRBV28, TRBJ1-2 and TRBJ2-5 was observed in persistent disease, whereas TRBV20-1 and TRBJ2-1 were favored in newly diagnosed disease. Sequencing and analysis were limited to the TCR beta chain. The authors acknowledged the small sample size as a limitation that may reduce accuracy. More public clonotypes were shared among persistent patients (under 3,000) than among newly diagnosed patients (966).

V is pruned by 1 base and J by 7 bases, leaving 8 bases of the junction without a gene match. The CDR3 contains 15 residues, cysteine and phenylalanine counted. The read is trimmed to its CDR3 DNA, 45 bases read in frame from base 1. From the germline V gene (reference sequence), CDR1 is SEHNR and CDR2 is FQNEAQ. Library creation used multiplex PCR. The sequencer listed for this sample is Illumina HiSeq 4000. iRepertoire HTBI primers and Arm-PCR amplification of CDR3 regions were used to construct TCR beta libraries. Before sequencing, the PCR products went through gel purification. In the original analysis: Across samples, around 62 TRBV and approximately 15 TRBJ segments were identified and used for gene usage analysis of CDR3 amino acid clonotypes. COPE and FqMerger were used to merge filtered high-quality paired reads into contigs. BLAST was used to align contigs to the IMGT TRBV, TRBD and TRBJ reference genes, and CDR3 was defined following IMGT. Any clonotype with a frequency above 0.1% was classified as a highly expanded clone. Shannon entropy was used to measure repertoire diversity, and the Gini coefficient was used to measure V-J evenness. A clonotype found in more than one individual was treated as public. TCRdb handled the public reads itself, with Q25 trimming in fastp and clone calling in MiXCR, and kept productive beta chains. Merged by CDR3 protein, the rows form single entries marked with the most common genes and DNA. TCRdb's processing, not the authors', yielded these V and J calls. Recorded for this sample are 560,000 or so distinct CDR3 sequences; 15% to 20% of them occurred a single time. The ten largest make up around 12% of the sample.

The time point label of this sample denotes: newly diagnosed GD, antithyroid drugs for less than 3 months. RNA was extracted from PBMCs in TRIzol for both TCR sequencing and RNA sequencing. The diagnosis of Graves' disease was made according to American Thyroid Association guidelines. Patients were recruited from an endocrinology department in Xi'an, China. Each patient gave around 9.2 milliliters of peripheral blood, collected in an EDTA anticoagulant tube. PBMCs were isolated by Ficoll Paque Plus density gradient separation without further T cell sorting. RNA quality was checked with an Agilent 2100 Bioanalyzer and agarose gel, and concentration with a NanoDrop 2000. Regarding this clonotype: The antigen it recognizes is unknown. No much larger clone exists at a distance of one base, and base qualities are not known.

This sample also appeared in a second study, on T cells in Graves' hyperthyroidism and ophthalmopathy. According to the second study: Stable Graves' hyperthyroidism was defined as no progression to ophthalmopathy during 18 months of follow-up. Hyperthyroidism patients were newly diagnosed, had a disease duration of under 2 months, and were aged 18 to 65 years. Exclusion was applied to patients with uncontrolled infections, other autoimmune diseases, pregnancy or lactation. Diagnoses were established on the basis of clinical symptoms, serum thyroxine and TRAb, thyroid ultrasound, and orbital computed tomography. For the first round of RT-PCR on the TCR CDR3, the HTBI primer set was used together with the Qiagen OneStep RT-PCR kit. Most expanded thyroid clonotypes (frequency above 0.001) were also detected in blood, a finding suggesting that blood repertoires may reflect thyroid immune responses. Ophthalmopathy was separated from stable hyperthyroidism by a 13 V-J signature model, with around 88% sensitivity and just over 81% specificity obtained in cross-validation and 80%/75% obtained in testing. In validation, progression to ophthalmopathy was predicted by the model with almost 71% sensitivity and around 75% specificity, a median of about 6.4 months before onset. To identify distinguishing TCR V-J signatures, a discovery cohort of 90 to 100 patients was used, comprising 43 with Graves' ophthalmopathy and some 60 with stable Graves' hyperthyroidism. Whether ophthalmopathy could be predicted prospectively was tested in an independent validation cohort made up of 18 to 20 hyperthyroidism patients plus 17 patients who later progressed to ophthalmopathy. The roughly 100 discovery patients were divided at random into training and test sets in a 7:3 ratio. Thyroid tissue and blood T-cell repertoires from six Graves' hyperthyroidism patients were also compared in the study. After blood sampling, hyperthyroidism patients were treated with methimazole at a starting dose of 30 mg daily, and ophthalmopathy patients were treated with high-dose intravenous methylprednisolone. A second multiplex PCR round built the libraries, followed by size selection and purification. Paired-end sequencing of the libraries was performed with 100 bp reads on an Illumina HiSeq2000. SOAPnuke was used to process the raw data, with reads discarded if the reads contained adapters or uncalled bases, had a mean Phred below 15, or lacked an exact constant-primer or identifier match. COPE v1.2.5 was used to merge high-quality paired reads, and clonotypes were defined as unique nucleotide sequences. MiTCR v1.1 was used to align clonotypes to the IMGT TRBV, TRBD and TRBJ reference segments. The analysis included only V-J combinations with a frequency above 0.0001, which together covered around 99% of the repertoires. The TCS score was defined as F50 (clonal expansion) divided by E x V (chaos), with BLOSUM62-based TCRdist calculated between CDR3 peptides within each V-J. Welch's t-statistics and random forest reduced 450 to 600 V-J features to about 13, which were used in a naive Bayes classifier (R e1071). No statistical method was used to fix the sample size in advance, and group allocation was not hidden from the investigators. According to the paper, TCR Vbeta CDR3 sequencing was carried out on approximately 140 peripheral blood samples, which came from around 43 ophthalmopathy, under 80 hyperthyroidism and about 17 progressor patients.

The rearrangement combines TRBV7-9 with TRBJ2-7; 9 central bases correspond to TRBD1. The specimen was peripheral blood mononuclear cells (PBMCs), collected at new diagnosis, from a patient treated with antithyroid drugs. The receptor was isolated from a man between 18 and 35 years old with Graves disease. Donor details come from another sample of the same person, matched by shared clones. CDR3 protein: CASSLGEDRGLEQYF. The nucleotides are TGTGCCAGCAGCTTAGGAGAGGACAGGGGATTGGAGCAGTACTTC. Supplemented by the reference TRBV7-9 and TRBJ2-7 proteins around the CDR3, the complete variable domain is DTGVSQNPRHKITKRGQNVTFRCDPISEHNRLYWYRQTLGQGPEFLTYFQNEAQLEKSRLLSDRFSAERPKGSFSTLEIQRTEQGDSAMYLCASSLGEDRGLEQYFGPGTRLTVT.